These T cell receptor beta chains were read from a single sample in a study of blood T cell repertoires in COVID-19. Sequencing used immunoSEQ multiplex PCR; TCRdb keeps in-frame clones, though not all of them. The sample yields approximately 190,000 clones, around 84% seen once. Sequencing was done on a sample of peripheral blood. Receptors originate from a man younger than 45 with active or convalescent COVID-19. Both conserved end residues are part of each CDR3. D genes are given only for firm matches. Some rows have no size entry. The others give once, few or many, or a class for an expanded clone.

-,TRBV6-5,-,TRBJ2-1,CASSSPRQGLGNEQFF,TGTGCCAGCAGTTCCCCTCGACAGGGACTTGGCAATGAGCAGTTCTTC
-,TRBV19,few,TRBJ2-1,CASSISSYNEQFF,TGTGCCAGTAGTATATCCAGTTACAATGAGCAGTTCTTC
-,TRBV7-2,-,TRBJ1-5,CASSPSQGPGQPQHF,TGTGCCAGCAGCCCCTCCCAGGGGCCGGGTCAGCCCCAGCATTTT
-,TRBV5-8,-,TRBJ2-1,CASSLGVSAGPWDEQFF,TGTGCCAGCAGCTTGGGGGTATCGGCGGGCCCCTGGGATGAGCAGTTCTTC
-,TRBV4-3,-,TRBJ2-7,CASSQDSGQDEQYF,TGCGCCAGCAGCCAAGATTCGGGACAAGACGAGCAGTACTTC
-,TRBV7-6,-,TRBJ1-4,CASSFRGGNEKLFF,TGTGCCAGCAGCTTTCGGGGAGGGAATGAAAAACTGTTTTTT
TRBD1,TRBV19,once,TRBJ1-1,CASSTPSGTGRKNTEAFF,TGTGCCAGTAGTACTCCGTCCGGGACAGGACGAAAGAACACTGAAGCTTTCTTT
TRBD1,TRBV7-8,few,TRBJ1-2,CASSHHRDRGDYGYTF,TGTGCCAGCAGCCACCACCGGGACAGGGGGGACTATGGCTACACCTTC
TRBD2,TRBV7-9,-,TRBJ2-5,CASSHLAGAGRYQETQYF,TGTGCCAGCAGCCACCTAGCGGGGGCCGGGAGGTATCAAGAGACCCAGTACTTC
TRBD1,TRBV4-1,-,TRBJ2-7,CASSPLTGARYEQYF,TGCGCCAGCAGCCCCCTGACAGGGGCAAGGTACGAGCAGTACTTC
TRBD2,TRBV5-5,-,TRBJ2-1,CASSLRRTSGRGSEQFF,TGTGCCAGCAGCTTGCGACGGACTAGCGGAAGGGGCAGTGAGCAGTTCTTC
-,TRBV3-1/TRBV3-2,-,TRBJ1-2,CASSRSRSYTF,TGTGCCAGCAGCCGGAGCCGGAGCTACACCTTC
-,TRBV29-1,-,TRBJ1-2,CSAGHFLGYGYTF,TGCAGCGCAGGACACTTCCTCGGGTATGGCTACACCTTC
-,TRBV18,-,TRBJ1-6,CASSPSELRAGNSPLHF,TGTGCCAGCTCACCATCAGAGCTCCGCGCAGGGAATTCACCCCTCCACTTT
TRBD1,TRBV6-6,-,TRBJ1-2,CASRTTDREVRGYTF,TGTGCCAGCAGAACCACCGACAGGGAAGTTCGAGGCTACACCTTC
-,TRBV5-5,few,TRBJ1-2,CAGGQSPNYGYTF,TGTGCCGGCGGGCAGTCCCCTAACTATGGCTACACCTTC
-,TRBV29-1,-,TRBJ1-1,CSVETKPDFRWSTEAFF,TGCAGCGTTGAAACCAAGCCGGACTTCCGATGGAGCACTGAAGCTTTCTTT
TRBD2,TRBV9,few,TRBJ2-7,CASSADSGSRAEQYF,TGTGCCAGCAGCGCTGATAGCGGGAGTAGGGCCGAGCAGTACTTC
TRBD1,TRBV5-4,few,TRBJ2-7,CASSLEQGPYEQYF,TGTGCCAGCAGCTTGGAACAGGGGCCCTACGAGCAGTACTTC
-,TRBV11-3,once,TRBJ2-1,CASSSEGSNEQFF,TGTGCCAGCAGCTCGGAGGGGTCCAATGAGCAGTTCTTC
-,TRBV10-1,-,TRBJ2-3,CASSQRQASTDTQYF,TGCGCCAGCTCCCAACGGCAGGCTAGCACAGATACGCAGTATTTT
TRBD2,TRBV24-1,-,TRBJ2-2,CATSDKGLAGGTGELFF,TGTGCCACCAGTGACAAGGGACTAGCGGGGGGCACCGGGGAGCTGTTTTTT
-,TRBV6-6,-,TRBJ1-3,CASSYWTASSGNTIYF,TGTGCCAGCAGTTATTGGACAGCTTCTTCTGGAAACACCATATATTTT
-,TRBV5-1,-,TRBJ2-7,CASSLALDSTYEQYF,TGCGCCAGCAGCTTGGCCTTGGACAGTACCTACGAGCAGTACTTC
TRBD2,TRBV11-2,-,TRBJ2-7,CASSGIRGSSYEQYF,TGTGCCAGCAGCGGTATCCGCGGGAGCTCCTACGAGCAGTACTTC
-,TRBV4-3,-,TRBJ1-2,CASSQEQEGGYGYTF,TGCGCCAGCAGCCAAGAACAGGAGGGTGGCTATGGCTACACCTTC
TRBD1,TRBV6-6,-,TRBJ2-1,CASSRGWDRGKNEQFF,TGTGCCAGCAGCAGGGGGTGGGACAGGGGCAAGAATGAGCAGTTCTTC
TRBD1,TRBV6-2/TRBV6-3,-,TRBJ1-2,CASSYTGDYGYTF,TGTGCCAGCAGTTACACAGGGGACTATGGCTACACCTTC
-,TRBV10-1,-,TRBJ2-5,CASSESTGKETQYF,TGCGCCAGCAGTGAGTCGACCGGGAAAGAGACCCAGTACTTC
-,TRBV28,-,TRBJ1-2,CASVASGGYTF,TGTGCCAGCGTCGCCTCGGGTGGCTACACCTTC
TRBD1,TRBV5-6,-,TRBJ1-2,CASSLGDRGQLGNGYTF,TGTGCCAGCAGCTTAGGGGACAGGGGGCAGCTGGGGAATGGCTACACCTTC
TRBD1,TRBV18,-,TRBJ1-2,CASSDGQVNYGYTF,TGTGCCAGCTCAGATGGACAGGTTAACTATGGCTACACCTTC
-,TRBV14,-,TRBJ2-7,CASSQGGVRHEQYF,TGTGCCAGCAGCCAAGGGGGGGTGAGACACGAGCAGTACTTC
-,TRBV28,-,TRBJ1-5,CASSRQVFNQPQHF,TGTGCCAGCAGTCGACAGGTCTTCAATCAGCCCCAGCATTTT
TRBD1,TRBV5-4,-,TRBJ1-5,CASSSEGARDQPQHF,TGTGCCAGCAGCTCGGAGGGGGCAAGGGATCAGCCCCAGCATTTT
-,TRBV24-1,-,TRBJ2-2,CATSDLPETAGELFF,TGTGCCACCAGTGATCTACCGGAGACCGCAGGGGAGCTGTTTTTT
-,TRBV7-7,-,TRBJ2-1,CASSLEFEREQFF,TGTGCTAGCAGCTTAGAATTCGAGAGGGAGCAGTTCTTC
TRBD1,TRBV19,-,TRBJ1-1,CASSTGGLTEAFF,TGTGCCAGTAGCACAGGGGGCCTCACTGAAGCTTTCTTT
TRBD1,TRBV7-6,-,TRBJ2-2,CASSLLDRGENTGELFF,TGTGCCAGCAGCTTACTGGACAGGGGAGAAAACACCGGGGAGCTGTTTTTT
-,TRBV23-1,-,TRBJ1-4,CASSPSLGSLNEKLFF,TGCGCCAGCAGTCCCTCCTTGGGCAGCCTAAATGAAAAACTGTTTTTT
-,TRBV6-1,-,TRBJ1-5,CASSEGGAYSNQPQHF,TGTGCCAGCAGTGAAGGTGGGGCCTATAGCAATCAGCCCCAGCATTTT
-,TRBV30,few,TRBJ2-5,CAWSGGAGTEETQYF,TGTGCCTGGAGTGGCGGGGCAGGGACCGAAGAGACCCAGTACTTC
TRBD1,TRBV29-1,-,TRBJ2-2,CSVRTGDTGELFF,TGCAGCGTTAGGACAGGGGACACCGGGGAGCTGTTTTTT
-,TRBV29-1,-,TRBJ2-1,CSVAAGLNNEQFF,TGCAGCGTAGCCGCCGGACTAAACAATGAGCAGTTCTTC
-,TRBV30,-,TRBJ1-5,CAWRSHPNQPQHF,TGTGCCTGGAGGTCACACCCCAATCAGCCCCAGCATTTT
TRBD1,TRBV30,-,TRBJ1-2,CAWARQGVDGYTF,TGTGCCTGGGCGAGACAGGGAGTTGATGGCTACACCTTC
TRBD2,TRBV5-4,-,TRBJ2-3,CASSKGGTSGLDTQYF,TGTGCCAGCAGCAAAGGGGGGACTAGCGGACTAGATACGCAGTATTTT
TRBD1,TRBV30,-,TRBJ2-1,CAWMISGGNEQFF,TGTGCCTGGATGATCTCAGGGGGCAATGAGCAGTTCTTC
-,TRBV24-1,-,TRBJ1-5,CATSDLQEPQHF,TGTGCCACCAGTGATTTGCAGGAGCCCCAGCATTTT
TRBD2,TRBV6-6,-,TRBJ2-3,CASSLAGVGATDTQYF,TGTGCCAGCAGTCTAGCGGGAGTGGGGGCCACAGATACGCAGTATTTT
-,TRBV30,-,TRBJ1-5,CAWSGPGSNQPQHF,TGTGCCTGGAGTGGTCCGGGTAGCAATCAGCCCCAGCATTTT
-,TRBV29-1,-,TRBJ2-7,CSVYGTSSYEQYF,TGCAGCGTTTATGGGACTTCCTCCTACGAGCAGTACTTC
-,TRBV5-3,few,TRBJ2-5,CARSDTSRGAEETQYF,TGTGCCAGAAGCGATACCAGCAGGGGGGCGGAAGAGACCCAGTACTTC
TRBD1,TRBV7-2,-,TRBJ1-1,CASSFLGQGTEAFF,TGTGCCAGCAGCTTTCTCGGACAGGGCACTGAAGCTTTCTTT
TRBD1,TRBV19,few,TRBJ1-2,CASRPGQGTHYGYTF,TGTGCCAGTAGGCCGGGACAGGGAACCCACTATGGCTACACCTTC
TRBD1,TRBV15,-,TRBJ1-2,CATRDRRKYGYTF,TGTGCCACCAGGGACAGGAGGAAATATGGCTACACCTTC
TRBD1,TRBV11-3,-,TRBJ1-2,CASGQGQRYGYTF,TGTGCCAGCGGCCAGGGACAGCGTTATGGCTACACCTTC
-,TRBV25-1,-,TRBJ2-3,CASSLRTASTDTQYF,TGTGCCAGCAGTCTCCGGACAGCGAGCACAGATACGCAGTATTTT
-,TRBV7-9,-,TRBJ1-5,CASSYGGGAGNQPQHF,TGTGCCAGCAGCTACGGTGGGGGGGCGGGGAATCAGCCCCAGCATTTT